This entry describes one T cell receptor (beta chain). Its cognate antigen has yet to be identified. The sample holds no much larger clone one base away, and base qualities are not on file. Taken from the germline V gene, the CDR1 and CDR2 loops are LGHNA and YNFKEQ. The CDR3 measures 16 amino acids from cysteine to phenylalanine. Kept here is only the CDR3 DNA, which spans 48 bases and is read in frame from base 1. V is cut back by 0 bases and J by 3 bases, with 6 bases in the junction unmatched. This sample is drawn from a study of blood T cell repertoires in COVID-19 (TCRdb year 2020). At the level of the whole study: Samples from collaborators originated in the United States, Italy and Spain and spanned both the acute and convalescent phases of COVID-19. The prospective study material was composed of cDNA or gDNA derived from T cells, B-cell-depleted T cells, or PBMCs. Deeply sampled blood TCRbeta repertoires from subjects exposed to, actively infected with, or recovered from COVID-19 were included in the dataset. The repertoires were made available in a free public database intended to serve as a resource for research on the immune response to SARS-CoV-2. Samples came from the ongoing ImmuneRACE study (first 160 participants) plus 1,254 subjects from 6 global collaborators. A de-identified subject ID, COVID-19 status, age in years and sex were almost always included in the sample metadata. Where HLA class I and class II types were available, the types were taken from metadata supplied by the sample provider, not from assay-based typing. Here is what the overall study found, with its caveats: The quantity of clinical and demographic metadata differed by source and by participant and was supplied without curation.

The collaborating institutions used their own protocols to collect whole blood in K2EDTA tubes. For TCRbeta analysis, collaborators shipped samples in one of three forms: frozen whole blood, isolated PBMCs, or DNA extracted from either of those sample types. TCRbeta CDR3 regions were amplified from genomic DNA by means of the immunoSEQ Assay, a bias-controlled multiplex PCR. The paper's processing steps were these. Within the assay, amplification of reference gene primers was used to estimate how many nucleated cells each sample contained. Sequence reads were collapsed and filtered to measure the absolute abundance of every unique TCRbeta CDR3 rearrangement. For each sample, productive Simpson clonality was calculated as the square root of Simpson's diversity index over productive rearrangements. Entries here come from immuneACCESS through TCRdb and include only in-frame sequences with V and J called. Some clones fail to appear in such tables; in the studies checked, an unresolved V gene covers under half of the shortfall, and the cause of the remainder is unknown. From that table come the V and J calls and clone size; the DNA was used to work out D and trimming. The sample data list about 180,000 clones, and approximately 85% of these were observed just once. The top ten clones comprise 9.8% of the sample.

The sequenced sample was peripheral blood. This TCR came from a woman older than 75 with acute or convalescent COVID-19. This sequence uses TRBV4-2 and TRBJ2-5; the junction holds 8 bases that match TRBD1. The DNA is TGTGCCAGCAGCCAAGAGACAGGGGAAGGCAAAGAGACCCAGTACTTC. It translates as CASSQETGEGKETQYF.